This T cell receptor (beta chain) emerged from a study of T cell responses to AZD1222 COVID-19 vaccine. Broader study findings: Among AZD1222 vaccinees, only 6 or 7 were seropositive at baseline. The study reported that nearly half of spike-specific TCRs target unmutated variant regions.

Sequencing used immunoSEQ multiplex PCR; TCRdb keeps in-frame clones, though not all of them. The sample yields more than 95,000 clones, 88% seen once. Comment on this clone: The target antigen is unknown.

This CDR3 is 14 amino acids long. Deletions cut 5 bases from V and 3 bases from J, with 11 bases between. Germline CDR1 and CDR2: LNHDA and SQIVND (reference sequence). The clonotype comes from an adult in good health. The sequencing used peripheral blood, collected on day 0 of AZD1222 vaccination. The chain couples TRBV19 to TRBJ1-5; no definite D call. CDR3 amino acids: CASSHRYDNQPQHF. The CDR3 region has the DNA TGTGCCAGTAGTCACCGGTACGACAATCAGCCCCAGCATTTT.